This T cell receptor (beta chain) was captured by sequencing in a study of read filtering for tumor transcriptome and immune sequencing. Study-level results: In IR-seq, single-read clonotypes were about 80% of clonotypes but approximately 4% of reads. Dropping single-read clonotypes raised IR-seq and RNA-seq shared-clonotype correlation. This fraction held mixed bone marrow immune cells after CD138-negative sorting.

The library was built from about 0.4 ug RNA with molecular barcoded adaptors for alpha/delta and beta/gamma chains. TCRdb fed the reads into MiXCR, producing one record per CDR3 protein. The sample consists of 100,000 to 150,000 distinct CDR3 sequences, roughly an eighth of them appearing once. The CDR3 is 14 residues long. The germline V and J ends were trimmed by 8 bases and 2 bases, with 13 bases remaining between them. About this clonotype: Its antigen is unknown.

Sequenced input: a population of CD138-negative cells sorted from bone marrow. This TCR was sampled from a donor older than 35 with multiple myeloma. V gene TRBV12-3 or TRBV12-4 combines with J gene TRBJ1-5, with D tentatively TRBD1 (5 bases). CDR3 nucleotides: TGTGCCAGCGCGGGGGTAGGGCGCAATCAGCCCCAGCATTTT. Amino acids: CASAGVGRNQPQHF.